One and the same sample provided the 28 T cell receptor beta chains below, sequenced in a study of shared clonotypes between healthy human individuals. Produced via immunoSEQ multiplex PCR; TCRdb's table is partial and in-frame only. The sample has approximately 2,000,000 clones; about 94% are singletons. Terminally differentiated effector memory CD45RA+ cells were left out of the naive CD8 fraction, which was CD45RO-negative and positively selected for CCR7. Sequencing input: naive CD8+ T cells from PBMCs. The source of these receptors is a man younger than 30 in good health. Some clones in this sample may be carry-over from other donors' samples.

This chain links TRBV27 with TRBJ2-1; no definite D call. In germline, CDR1 is MNHEY, CDR2 SMNVEV (reference sequence). Trimming took off 6 bases at V and 0 bases at J, with 12 bases between the two ends. The CDR3 is 15 residues long. CDR3 amino acids: CASSRSLSSYNEQFF. The CDR3 bases are TGTGCCAGCAGCCGTAGCTTAAGCTCCTACAATGAGCAGTTCTTC.

For this clone: Within the sample, other DNA sequences also encode this same CDR3. The gene calls are TRBV4-3 and TRBJ2-3; D uncertain. V was trimmed by 3 bases and J by 1 base, leaving 5 bases between them. This CDR3 is 13 amino acids long. Germline values: CDR1 LGHNA, CDR2 YSLEER. The CDR3 coding sequence is TGCGCCAGCAGCCAGACTCGCACAGATACGCAGTATTTT. As protein: CASSQTRTDTQYF.

V is TRBV25-1 and J is TRBJ2-2; D tentatively fits TRBD1 or TRBD2 (5 bases each). The germline V and J ends were trimmed by 4 bases and 3 bases, with 6 bases remaining between them. The CDR3 loop spans 13 amino acids. Germline-derived CDR1 and CDR2 are MGHDK and SYGVNS. The DNA for the CDR3 is TGTGCCAGCAGTGTGGGGGACACCGGGGAGCTGTTTTTT. The encoded protein is CASSVGDTGELFF.

The genes are TRBV5-6 and TRBJ1-4, with D possibly matching TRBD1 (5 bases). Germline assignment: CDR1 SGHDT and CDR2 YYEEEE. The CDR3 has 15 residues. V lost 0 bases to trimming and J lost 8 bases, with 14 bases between them. The CDR3 loop is CASSLALDTGEKLFF. CDR3 nucleotides: TGTGCCAGCAGCTTGGCCCTGGACACCGGCGAAAAACTGTTTTTT.

This clone was observed once. The sample has other DNA sequences that encode this CDR3 too. This chain links TRBV2 with TRBJ2-7; no firm D call. Trimming removed 4 bases from V and 2 bases from J, with 9 bases in between. The CDR3 is 13 residues long. CDR1 and CDR2 (germline): SNHLY, FYNNEI. The CDR3 nucleotides read TGTGCCAGCAGTGTCGACGGCGCCTACGAGCAGTACTTC. Its protein is CASSVDGAYEQYF.

The V call is TRBV18, the J call TRBJ2-7; D gene ambiguous. Trimming took off 6 bases at V and 3 bases at J, with 18 bases between the two ends. CDR3 length: 15 residues. Germline CDR1 KGHSH, CDR2 LQKENI. The CDR3 sequence: CASSDSEKIGYEQYF. In DNA form, the CDR3 reads TGTGCCAGCTCGGATTCAGAAAAAATAGGCTACGAGCAGTACTTC.

For the CDR3, the DNA is TGCAGCGTACTAGCGGGTCCGAATGAGCAGTTCTTC. It translates to CSVLAGPNEQFF. This sequence joins TRBV29-1 and TRBJ2-1, with 9 bases identical to TRBD2. The CDR3 runs to 12 residues. With 6 bases clipped from V and 7 bases from J, the junction kept 4 bases outside the gene matches. Germline V gives CDR1 SQVTM, CDR2 ANQGSEA.

In nucleotides, the CDR3 is TGTGCCAGCAGCGATACGGGGAATCAGCCCCAGCATTTT. Translating gives CASSDTGNQPQHF. J is TRBJ1-5 and V is TRBV6-5; D call uncertain. Germline V gives CDR1 MNHEY, CDR2 SVGAGI. The CDR3 is 13 amino acids. Between the trimmed V and J ends, which lost 6 bases and 4 bases, there was a span of 10 bases.

The V and J genes are TRBV19 and TRBJ2-7; unclear D gene. V lost 7 bases and J lost 3, with 10 bases in between. The germline V gene encodes CDR1 LNHDA and CDR2 SQIVND (reference sequence). CDR3 size: 12 residues. The CDR3 region has the DNA TGTGCCAGTAACGACCCGGGCTACGAGCAGTACTTC. Residues: CASNDPGYEQYF.

The chain carries TRBV15 and TRBJ1-1, with D tentatively TRBD1 (6 bases). CDR1 and CDR2 (germline): LNHNV, YYDKDF (reference sequence). This CDR3 comprises 13 residues. V was shortened by 1 base and J by 4 bases, with 7 bases between the two germline ends. This CDR3 reads CATSRVGATEAFF. DNA of the CDR3: TGTGCCACCAGCAGAGTGGGGGCCACTGAAGCTTTCTTT.

This chain joins TRBV19 and TRBJ1-1, with no clear D. Germline V gene sequence: CDR1 LNHDA, CDR2 SQIVND (reference sequence). Trimming removed 5 bases from V and 3 bases from J, with 7 bases in between. The CDR3 extends over 12 amino acids. CDR3 DNA: TGTGCCAGTAGTGGCCCGTACACTGAAGCTTTCTTT. Translation: CASSGPYTEAFF.

The chain joins TRBV14 to TRBJ1-1, with 7 positions matching TRBD1. The CDR3 loop spans 15 amino acids. The V segment lost 3 bases and the J segment 1 base; nucleotides outside the gene matches: 5. From germline, CDR1 is SGHDN and CDR2 FVKESK. Here the CDR3 DNA reads TGTGCCAGCAGCCATGGGACAGTTGGGAACACTGAAGCTTTCTTT. Protein: CASSHGTVGNTEAFF.

The chain couples TRBV9 to TRBJ2-7; D is perhaps TRBD2 (6 bases). The CDR3 is 14 amino acids. V was cut by 3 bases and J by 6 bases, with 16 bases left in between. Germline loops: CDR1 SGDLS, CDR2 YYNGEE. DNA of the CDR3: TGTGCCAGCAGCGCATCTCGAGGAGGGACCGAGCAGTACTTC. As protein: CASSASRGGTEQYF.

The chain carries TRBV2 and TRBJ1-1; tentatively, D is TRBD1 (6 bases). CDR1 and CDR2 from the germline V gene are SNHLY and FYNNEI. The CDR3 is made up of 14 amino acids. The CDR3 DNA reads TGTGCAGACTTTACAGGGTTCGGGTACACTGAAGCTTTCTTT. Its protein is CADFTGFGYTEAFF.

The rearrangement uses TRBV28 and TRBJ1-2; D ambiguous. The V end was cut by 6 bases, the J end by 0 bases, with 8 bases between. This CDR3 has 13 residues. Germline V gene data show CDR1 as MDHEN and CDR2 as SYDVKM. This chain's CDR3 is CASREDSNYGYTF. In DNA form, the CDR3 reads TGTGCCAGCAGGGAGGATTCTAACTATGGCTACACCTTC.

The CDR3, as DNA: TGTGCCAGCAGTGAAAAAGGGACAGACTATGGCTACACCTTC. This translates into CASSEKGTDYGYTF. V gene TRBV2 combines with J gene TRBJ1-2; TRBD1 aligns across 7 bases. With 2 bases clipped from V and 3 bases from J, the junction kept 3 bases outside the gene matches. The CDR3 has 14 residues. Germline CDR1 reads SNHLY; CDR2 reads FYNNEI.

To note about this clone: Within the sample, other DNA sequences also encode this same CDR3. The chain carries TRBV7-9 and TRBJ2-5; 11 bases are shared with TRBD2. The V gene end was trimmed by 1 base and the J gene end by 4 bases; junction bases not matched to a gene: 2. The CDR3 spans 15 residues. Germline lookup yields CDR1 SEHNR and CDR2 FQNEAQ (reference sequence). Here the CDR3 reads CASSLGLAGGETQYF. The CDR3 DNA follows: TGTGCCAGCAGCTTAGGCCTAGCGGGAGGAGAGACCCAGTACTTC.

The J gene is TRBJ1-5, the V gene TRBV23-1, with D uncertain. TRBV23-1 carries the ORF label, with uncertain function. Trimming removed 0 bases at V and 1 base at J, with 7 bases between. The length of the CDR3 is 15 residues. CDR3 sequence reads: CASSQSAGSNQPQHF. The CDR3 region has the DNA TGCGCCAGCAGTCAATCGGCGGGGAGCAATCAGCCCCAGCATTTT.

To note about this clone: The sample contains more than one DNA sequence encoding this CDR3. The V gene is TRBV7-2, the J gene TRBJ2-7; a possible D gene is TRBD1 (6 bases). The germline gives CDR1 SGHTA, CDR2 FQGNSA. This CDR3 region has 14 residues. V dropped 1 base and J dropped 3 bases, with 10 bases sitting between them. CDR3 sequence: CASSLDWGLYEQYF. The CDR3 bases are TGTGCCAGCAGCTTAGATTGGGGGCTCTACGAGCAGTACTTC.

The chain carries TRBV11-1 and TRBJ2-5; TRBD1 or TRBD2 may be the D gene (5 bases each). The CDR3 covers 14 residues. Per germline, CDR1 SGHAT and CDR2 FQDESV (reference sequence). The ends were cut back, 5 bases at V and 5 bases at J, with 15 bases in the middle. The CDR3 bases are TGTGCCAGCAGCGCCGCAGGGAGTCGGGAGACCCAGTACTTC. Its translation: CASSAAGSRETQYF.

The chain carries TRBV21-1 and TRBJ2-7; TRBD1 is the table's D call and was not checked against the DNA. TRBV21-1 is deemed a pseudogene. The CDR3 covers 14 residues. The CDR3 loop reads CASSFRSSSYEQYF. The CDR3 region has the DNA TGTGCCAGCAGTTTCAGGTCGAGCTCCTACGAGCAGTACTTC.

The V and J genes are TRBV2 and TRBJ2-7, with 13 bases matching TRBD2. The CDR3 spans 15 residues. V shed 5 bases and J 0 bases; nucleotides not matched to a gene: 1. Germline V lookup: CDR1 SNHLY, CDR2 FYNNEI. The CDR3 sequence: CASSWTSGSSYEQYF. DNA of the CDR3: TGTGCCAGCAGTTGGACTAGCGGGAGCTCCTACGAGCAGTACTTC.

The chain recombines TRBV15 with TRBJ1-5; possible D gene TRBD1, 6 bases. CDR1 and CDR2 (germline): LNHNV, YYDKDF (reference sequence). V lost 7 bases, J lost 2 bases, and 12 bases lay in between. CDR3 size: 14 residues. CDR3 in amino acids: CATKEGGGNQPQHF. The CDR3, as DNA: TGTGCCACCAAGGAGGGGGGGGGCAATCAGCCCCAGCATTTT.

This clone was observed a handful of times. The chain links TRBV29-1 to TRBJ2-7, with 9 bases aligning to TRBD1. J gave up 3 bases and V 4 bases, and 4 bases lay outside the gene matches. CDR3 length: 13 amino acids. In germline, CDR1 is SQVTM, CDR2 ANQGSEA. CDR3 amino acids: CSVGDRADYEQYF. The CDR3 nucleotides read TGCAGCGTTGGGGACAGGGCAGACTACGAGCAGTACTTC.

This sequence joins TRBV6-5 and TRBJ2-1, with D tentatively TRBD1 (6 bases). The CDR3 is 16 residues long. V lost 0 bases to trimming and J lost 2 bases, with 11 bases between them. The germline CDR1 and CDR2 sequences are MNHEY and SVGAGI. The CDR3 loop is CASSYSGTNPYNEQFF. DNA of the CDR3: TGTGCCAGCAGTTACTCCGGGACAAACCCCTACAATGAGCAGTTCTTC.

In nucleotides, the CDR3 is TGTGCCAGCTCATCGGGACGGACTTACGAGCAGTACTTC. It translates to CASSSGRTYEQYF. The chain links TRBV18 to TRBJ2-7; D may match TRBD1 or TRBD2 (5 bases each). This CDR3 comprises 13 residues. CDR1 KGHSH and CDR2 LQKENI come from the germline V gene. The V end was cut by 5 bases, the J end by 4 bases, with 12 bases between.

This chain joins TRBV7-9 and TRBJ2-1; D not resolved. The CDR3 is 13 amino acids. V shed 4 bases and J shed 10 bases, with 14 bases lying between them. Per germline, CDR1 SEHNR and CDR2 FQNEAQ (reference sequence). The CDR3 protein is CASSSSSVTEQFF. CDR3 coding DNA: TGTGCCAGCAGCTCAAGTTCGGTTACAGAGCAGTTCTTC.

Concerning this clone: Different DNA sequences within this sample yield the same CDR3. This chain links TRBV19 with TRBJ2-1; a possible D gene is TRBD1 (5 bases). Germline CDR1 is LNHDA and CDR2 is SQIVND (reference sequence). The CDR3 extends over 15 amino acids. V shed 1 base and J shed 2 bases, with 9 bases lying between them. DNA of the CDR3: TGTGCCAGTAGTATAGTGTCAGGGACCTACAATGAGCAGTTCTTC. It specifies CASSIVSGTYNEQFF.